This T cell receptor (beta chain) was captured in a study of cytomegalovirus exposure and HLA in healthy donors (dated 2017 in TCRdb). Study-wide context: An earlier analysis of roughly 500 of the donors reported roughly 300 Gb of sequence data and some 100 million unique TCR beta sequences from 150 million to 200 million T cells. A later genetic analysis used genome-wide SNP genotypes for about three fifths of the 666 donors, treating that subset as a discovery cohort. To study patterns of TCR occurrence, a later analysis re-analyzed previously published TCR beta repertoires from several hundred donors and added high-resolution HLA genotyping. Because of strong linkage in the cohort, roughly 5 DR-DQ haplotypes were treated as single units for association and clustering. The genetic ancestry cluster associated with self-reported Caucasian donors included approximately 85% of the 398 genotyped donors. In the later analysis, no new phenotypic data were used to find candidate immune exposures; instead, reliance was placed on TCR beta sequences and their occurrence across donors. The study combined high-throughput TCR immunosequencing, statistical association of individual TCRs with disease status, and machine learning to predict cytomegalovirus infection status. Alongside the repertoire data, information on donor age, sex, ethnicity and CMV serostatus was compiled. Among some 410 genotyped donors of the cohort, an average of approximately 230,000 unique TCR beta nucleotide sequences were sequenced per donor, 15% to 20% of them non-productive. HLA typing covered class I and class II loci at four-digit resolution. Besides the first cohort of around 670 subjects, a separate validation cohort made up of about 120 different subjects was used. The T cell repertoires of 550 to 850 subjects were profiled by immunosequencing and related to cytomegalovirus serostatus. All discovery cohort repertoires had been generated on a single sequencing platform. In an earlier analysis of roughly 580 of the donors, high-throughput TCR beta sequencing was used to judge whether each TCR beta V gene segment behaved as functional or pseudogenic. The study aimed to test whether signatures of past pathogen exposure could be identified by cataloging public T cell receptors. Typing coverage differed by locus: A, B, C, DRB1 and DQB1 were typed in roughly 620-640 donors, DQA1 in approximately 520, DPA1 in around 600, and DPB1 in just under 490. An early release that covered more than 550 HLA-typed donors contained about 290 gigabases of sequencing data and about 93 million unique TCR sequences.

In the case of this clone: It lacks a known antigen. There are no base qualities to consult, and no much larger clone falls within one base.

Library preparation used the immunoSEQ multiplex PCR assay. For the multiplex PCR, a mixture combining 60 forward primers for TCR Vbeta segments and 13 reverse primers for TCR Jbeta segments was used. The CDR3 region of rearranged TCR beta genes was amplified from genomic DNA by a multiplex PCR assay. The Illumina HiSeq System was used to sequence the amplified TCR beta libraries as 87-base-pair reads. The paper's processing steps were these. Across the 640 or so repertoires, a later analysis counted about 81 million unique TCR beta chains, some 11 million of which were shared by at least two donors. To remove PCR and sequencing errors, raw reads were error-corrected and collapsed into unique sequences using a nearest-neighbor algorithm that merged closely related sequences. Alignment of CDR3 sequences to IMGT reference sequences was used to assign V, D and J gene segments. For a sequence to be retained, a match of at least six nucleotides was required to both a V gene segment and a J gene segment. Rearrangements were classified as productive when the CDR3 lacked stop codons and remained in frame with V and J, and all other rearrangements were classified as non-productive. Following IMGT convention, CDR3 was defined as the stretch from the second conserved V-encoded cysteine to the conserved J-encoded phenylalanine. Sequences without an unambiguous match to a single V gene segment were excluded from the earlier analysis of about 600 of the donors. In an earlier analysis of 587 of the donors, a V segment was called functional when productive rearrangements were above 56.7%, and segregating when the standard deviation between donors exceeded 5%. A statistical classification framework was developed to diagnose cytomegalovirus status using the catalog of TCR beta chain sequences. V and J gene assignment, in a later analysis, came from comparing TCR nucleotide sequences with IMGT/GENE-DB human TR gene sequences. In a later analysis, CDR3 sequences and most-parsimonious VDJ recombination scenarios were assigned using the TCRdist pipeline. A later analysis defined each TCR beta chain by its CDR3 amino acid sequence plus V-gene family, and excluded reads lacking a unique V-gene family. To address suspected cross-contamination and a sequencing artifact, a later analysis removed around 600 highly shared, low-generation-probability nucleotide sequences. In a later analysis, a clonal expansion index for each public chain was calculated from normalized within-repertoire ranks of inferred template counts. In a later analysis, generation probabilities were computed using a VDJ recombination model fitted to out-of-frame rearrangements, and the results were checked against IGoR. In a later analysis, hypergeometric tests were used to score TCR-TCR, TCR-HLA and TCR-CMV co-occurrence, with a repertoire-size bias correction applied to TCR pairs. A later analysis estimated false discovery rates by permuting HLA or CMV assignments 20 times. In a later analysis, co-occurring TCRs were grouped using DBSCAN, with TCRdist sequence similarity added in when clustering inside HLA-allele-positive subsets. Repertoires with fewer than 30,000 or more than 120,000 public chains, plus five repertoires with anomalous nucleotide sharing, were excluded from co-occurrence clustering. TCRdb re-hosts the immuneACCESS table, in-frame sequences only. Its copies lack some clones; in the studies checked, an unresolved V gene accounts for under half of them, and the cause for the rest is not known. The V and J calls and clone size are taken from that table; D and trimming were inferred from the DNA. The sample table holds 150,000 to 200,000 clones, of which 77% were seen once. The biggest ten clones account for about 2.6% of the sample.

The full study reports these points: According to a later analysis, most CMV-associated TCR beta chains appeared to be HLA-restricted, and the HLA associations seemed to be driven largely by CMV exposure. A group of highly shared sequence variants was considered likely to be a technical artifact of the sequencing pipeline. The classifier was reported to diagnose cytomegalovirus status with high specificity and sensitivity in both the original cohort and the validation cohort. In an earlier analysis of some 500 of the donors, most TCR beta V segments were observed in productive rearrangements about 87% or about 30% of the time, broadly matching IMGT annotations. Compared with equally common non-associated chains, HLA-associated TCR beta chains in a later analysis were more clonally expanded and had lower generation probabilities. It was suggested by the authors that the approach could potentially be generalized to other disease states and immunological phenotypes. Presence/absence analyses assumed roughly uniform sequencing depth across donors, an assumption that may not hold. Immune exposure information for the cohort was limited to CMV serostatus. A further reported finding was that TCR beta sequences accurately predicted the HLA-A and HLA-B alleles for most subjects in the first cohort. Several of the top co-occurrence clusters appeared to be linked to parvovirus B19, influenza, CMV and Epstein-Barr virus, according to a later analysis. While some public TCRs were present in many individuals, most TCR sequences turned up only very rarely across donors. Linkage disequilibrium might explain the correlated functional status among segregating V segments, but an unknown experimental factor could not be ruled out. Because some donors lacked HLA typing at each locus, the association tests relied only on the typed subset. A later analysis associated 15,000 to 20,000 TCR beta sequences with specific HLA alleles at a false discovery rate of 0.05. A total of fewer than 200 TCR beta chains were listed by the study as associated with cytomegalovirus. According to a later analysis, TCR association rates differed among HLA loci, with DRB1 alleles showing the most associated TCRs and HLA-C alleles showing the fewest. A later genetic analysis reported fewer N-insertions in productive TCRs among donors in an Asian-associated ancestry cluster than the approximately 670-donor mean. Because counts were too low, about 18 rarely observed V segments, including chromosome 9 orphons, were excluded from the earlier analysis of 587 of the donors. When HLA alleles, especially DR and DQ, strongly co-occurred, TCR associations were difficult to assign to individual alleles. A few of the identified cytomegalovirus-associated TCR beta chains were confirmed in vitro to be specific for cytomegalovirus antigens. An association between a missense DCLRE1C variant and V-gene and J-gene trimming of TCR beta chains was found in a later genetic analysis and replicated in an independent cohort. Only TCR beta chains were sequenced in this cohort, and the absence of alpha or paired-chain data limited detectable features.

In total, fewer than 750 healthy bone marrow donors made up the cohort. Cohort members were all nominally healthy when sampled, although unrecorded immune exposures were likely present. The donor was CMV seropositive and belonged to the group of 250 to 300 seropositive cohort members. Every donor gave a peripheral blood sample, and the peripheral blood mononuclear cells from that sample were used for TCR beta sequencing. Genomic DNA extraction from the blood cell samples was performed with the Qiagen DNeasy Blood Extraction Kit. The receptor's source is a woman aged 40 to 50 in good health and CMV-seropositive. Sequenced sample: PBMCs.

The sequence in DNA is TGTGCCAGCAGTGGGGGACTAGCGGGGGCTTCTCTCTCCTACAATGAGCAGTTCTTC. The encoded protein is CASSGGLAGASLSYNEQFF. Recombination joined TRBV6-1 with TRBJ2-1; 14 bases in the junction line up with TRBD2. V is cut back by 4 bases and J by 0 bases, with 8 bases in the junction unmatched. Per the germline V gene, MNHNS is the CDR1 and SASEGT is the CDR2. Including the terminal cysteine and phenylalanine, the CDR3 comprises 19 residues. CDR3 DNA only is kept here, 57 bases in frame from base 1.